The 29 T cell receptor beta chains presented below share a single source sample, sequenced in a study of early T cells in non-severe SARS-CoV-2 infection. TCRdb fed the 5' RACE reads into MiXCR, producing one record per CDR3 protein. The sample holds over 90,000 distinct CDR3 sequences, 13% seen once. The sample consisted of whole blood. All receptors come from an adult who was a healthcare worker with PCR-confirmed SARS-CoV-2 infection or an uninfected control (not recorded which).

This clonotype was counted many times. The V and J genes are TRBV5-1 and TRBJ1-2; weak D call: TRBD1 (5 bases). V shed 0 bases and J shed 7 bases, with 16 bases lying between them. The CDR3 consists of 15 residues. Germline-derived CDR1 and CDR2 are SGHRS and YFSETQ. CDR3 DNA: TGCGCCAGCAGCTTGGTTAGGGGCAACTTTCTTGGCTACACCTTC. Protein product: CASSLVRGNFLGYTF.

V usage is TRBV4-3 and J usage is TRBJ2-5; D is undetermined. V dropped 1 base and J dropped 5 bases, with 14 bases sitting between them. Germline V CDR1 and CDR2: LGHNA, YSLEER. The CDR3 has 15 amino acids. CDR3 sequence: CASSQALGSAETQYF. The CDR3 nucleotides are TGCGCCAGCAGCCAAGCTTTAGGCAGCGCGGAGACCCAGTACTTC.

The sample holds many counts of this clonotype. The chain joins TRBV7-7 to TRBJ2-5; the D is unclear. This CDR3 is built from 15 residues. CDR1 is SSHAT and CDR2 is FNYEAQ in the germline V gene (reference sequence). V lost 3 bases and J 0 bases, leaving 11 bases between the germline ends. In DNA form, the CDR3 reads TGTGCCAGCAGCTTGGACCCCACGTACCAAGAGACCCAGTACTTC. Its protein is CASSLDPTYQETQYF.

In its sample, this clonotype was seen many times. For the CDR3, the DNA is TGTGCCAGCAGCTTGGAAGAGCAGTACTTC. Protein: CASSLEEQYF. The rearrangement uses TRBV5-5 and TRBJ2-7; D gene ambiguous. Trimming took 0 bases from V and 7 from J, leaving 2 bases between them. The V gene's germline CDR1 is SGHKS and CDR2 YYEKEE (reference sequence). This CDR3 comprises 10 residues.

This clonotype was detected ten times or more. The chain carries TRBV4-3 and TRBJ2-7; 7 positions agree with TRBD1. This CDR3 is 15 amino acids long. The V segment lost 0 bases and the J segment 2 bases; nucleotides outside the gene matches: 4. Germline-derived CDR1 and CDR2 are LGHNA and YSLEER. The CDR3 is CASSQDYRGAYEQYF. CDR3 nucleotide sequence: TGCGCCAGCAGCCAAGATTACAGGGGCGCCTACGAGCAGTACTTC.

V and J are TRBV7-2 and TRBJ2-1, with 13 nucleotides matching TRBD2. The CDR3 covers 17 residues. Losses at the gene ends were 5 bases for V and 9 bases for J; bases not matched to a gene: 13. The germline gives CDR1 SGHTA, CDR2 FQGNSA. This CDR3 reads CASSPSPTSGRAIEQFF. CDR3 bases: TGTGCCAGCAGCCCCAGTCCTACTAGCGGGAGGGCCATTGAGCAGTTCTTC. Using reference TRBV7-2 and TRBJ2-1 for the parts outside the CDR3, the full variable domain is GAGVSQSPSNKVTEKGKDVELRCDPISGHTALYWYRQSLGQGLEFLIYFQGNSAPDKSGLPSDRFSAERTGGSVSTLTIQRTQQEDSAVYLCASSPSPTSGRAIEQFFGPGTRLTVL.

This clonotype has only a few counts. The V gene is TRBV5-1, the J gene TRBJ2-7, with D maybe TRBD2 (5 bases). CDR3 length: 13 amino acids. The V end was cut by 2 bases, the J end by 7 bases, with 13 bases between. The germline V gene has CDR1 SGHRS and CDR2 YFSETQ. The CDR3 loop is CASSFSESGEQYF. The CDR3 nucleotides are TGCGCCAGCAGCTTTTCCGAATCGGGGGAGCAGTACTTC.

Worth noting for this clonotype: With a much larger clone just one base away, this may be a read error. The missing conserved phenylalanine or tryptophan at the end of this CDR3 makes a read error likely. V is TRBV25-1 and J is TRBJ1-1; TRBD1 matches at 9 bases. CDR3 size: 13 residues. J was trimmed by 5 bases and V by 8 bases; bases with no gene match: 6. The germline CDR1 and CDR2 sequences are MGHDK and SYGVNS. CDR3 sequence: CASRDRAGTEAFS. CDR3 in DNA: TGTGCCAGCCGGGACAGGGCGGGGACTGAAGCTTTCTCT.

The gene calls are TRBV11-2 and TRBJ2-7; 11 nucleotides align to TRBD2. Losses at the gene ends were 1 base for V and 2 bases for J; bases not matched to a gene: 1. This CDR3 has 15 residues. CDR1 is SGHAT, CDR2 FQNNGV, per germline. The CDR3 sequence is CASSLAGLAAYEQYF. The CDR3 DNA reads TGTGCCAGCAGCTTAGCGGGACTAGCGGCCTACGAGCAGTACTTC.

This clonotype came up many times. V usage is TRBV28 and J usage is TRBJ2-3; possibly TRBD1 for D (5 bases). The CDR3 is made up of 16 amino acids. In germline, CDR1 is MDHEN, CDR2 SYDVKM. Trimming took 1 base from V and 4 from J, leaving 15 bases between them. The CDR3 nucleotides are TGTGCCAGCAGTTTATTTGGCCAGGGTAGGGCAGATACGCAGTATTTT. Translating it yields CASSLFGQGRADTQYF.

This sequence joins TRBV5-1 and TRBJ2-7; D is ambiguous. CDR1 is SGHRS and CDR2 is YFSETQ in the germline V gene. This CDR3 spans 13 amino acids. Trimming cost V 4 bases and J 0 bases, with 8 bases left between them. The CDR3 sequence: CASSEGSSYEQYF. The CDR3 region has the DNA TGCGCCAGCAGCGAAGGGTCCTCCTACGAGCAGTACTTC.

The chain uses TRBV5-1 and TRBJ2-3; unclear D gene. The CDR3 has 12 residues. The germline V and J ends were trimmed by 0 bases and 9 bases, with 8 bases remaining between them. CDR1 is SGHRS and CDR2 is YFSETQ in the germline V gene. The DNA for the CDR3 is TGCGCCAGCAGCTTGGCGGGCGTAACGCAGTATTTT. It translates to CASSLAGVTQYF.

This chain joins TRBV6-7 and TRBJ2-1; D is unclear. TRBV6-7 is known as an ORF, though its function is uncertain. The CDR3 extends over 18 amino acids. V was shortened by 3 bases and J by 1 base, with 19 bases between the two germline ends. For the CDR3, the DNA is TGTGCCAGCAGTTATTTCCGTCGGAACTCCACGTCCTACAATGAGCAGTTCTTC. This translates into CASSYFRRNSTSYNEQFF.

In its sample, this clonotype was seen a few times. V usage is TRBV4-3 and J usage is TRBJ1-1; no reliable D call. Germline lookup yields CDR1 LGHNA and CDR2 YSLEER. Trimming took 0 bases from V and 3 from J, leaving 8 bases between them. This CDR3 contains 14 residues. As DNA, the CDR3 is TGCGCCAGCAGCCAAGATCGGCCCTACACTGAAGCTTTCTTT. Protein: CASSQDRPYTEAFF.

This clonotype was detected only a few times. The genes are TRBV7-9 and TRBJ2-7, with D unclear. This CDR3 contains 13 residues. Trimming shortened V by 5 bases and J by 2 bases, and 10 bases separated the two germline ends. Germline CDR1 reads SEHNR; CDR2 reads FQNEAQ (reference sequence). CDR3 sequence (DNA): TGTGCCAGCAGCCCGGGTAATACCTACGAGCAGTACTTC. Translation gives CASSPGNTYEQYF.

This clonotype has ten or more counts. The chain has TRBV6-6 and TRBJ2-5, with 7 bases aligning to TRBD1. The length of the CDR3 is 14 residues. V shed 7 bases and J 3 bases; nucleotides not matched to a gene: 8. Germline V CDR1 and CDR2: MNHNY, SVGAGI (reference sequence). CDR3 residues: CASNTGTEEETQYF. The CDR3 DNA reads TGTGCCAGCAACACCGGGACAGAGGAAGAGACCCAGTACTTC.

This clonotype was seen a few times. V and J are TRBV28 and TRBJ1-2; D is ambiguous. Trimming pared 7 bases from V and 6 bases from J, leaving 9 bases between. The CDR3 is 11 amino acids. Germline CDR1 MDHEN, CDR2 SYDVKM. The CDR3, as DNA: TGTGCCAGCACGACGACGGATGGCTACACCTTC. Its translation is CASTTTDGYTF.

The V gene is TRBV7-6, the J gene TRBJ2-5; 9 positions match TRBD2. Germline V gene data show CDR1 as SGHVS and CDR2 as FNYEAQ. Trimming took 2 bases from V and 4 from J; bases not matched to a gene: 11. This CDR3 region has 17 residues. In nucleotides, the CDR3 is TGTGCCAGCAGCTTAAGGCTAGCGGGAAGGCAGGGAGAGACCCAGTACTTC. Its protein is CASSLRLAGRQGETQYF.

The V and J genes are TRBV28 and TRBJ2-1; 7 nucleotides line up with TRBD2. The CDR3 runs to 15 residues. The V gene end was trimmed by 6 bases and the J gene end by 3 bases; junction bases not matched to a gene: 8. Germline V CDR1 and CDR2: MDHEN, SYDVKM. CDR3 sequence: CASRSSGTNYNEQFF. CDR3 coding DNA: TGTGCCAGCAGATCCTCCGGGACTAACTACAATGAGCAGTTCTTC.

The chain employs TRBV28 and TRBJ2-3; TRBD2 is a possible D gene (6 bases). The CDR3 runs to 14 residues. Germline assignment: CDR1 MDHEN and CDR2 SYDVKM. V lost 7 bases, J lost 3 bases, and 14 bases lay in between. The CDR3 here is CASKVEGGTDTQYF. The CDR3 DNA reads as TGTGCCAGCAAGGTGGAGGGTGGTACAGATACGCAGTATTTT.

The chain recombines TRBV2 with TRBJ2-5; D is ambiguous. The germline V and J ends were trimmed by 7 bases and 5 bases, with 8 bases remaining between them. This CDR3 comprises 11 residues. In germline, CDR1 is SNHLY, CDR2 FYNNEI. CDR3 region: CASTERETQYF. In DNA, the CDR3 is TGTGCCAGCACTGAGAGGGAGACCCAGTACTTC.

DNA of the CDR3: TGCGCCAGCAGCTTTCAGACGTACCAAGAGACCCAGTACTTC. Translating gives CASSFQTYQETQYF. The J gene is TRBJ2-5, the V gene TRBV5-1; D remains unclear. Per germline, CDR1 SGHRS and CDR2 YFSETQ. V dropped 2 bases and J dropped 0 bases, with 8 bases sitting between them. The CDR3 has 14 amino acids.

V usage is TRBV20-1 and J usage is TRBJ2-3, with D perhaps TRBD1 or TRBD2 (5 bases each). Germline V gives CDR1 DFQATT, CDR2 SNEGSKA (reference sequence). Trimming shortened V by 1 base and J by 12 bases, and 8 bases separated the two germline ends. The CDR3 contains 10 residues. In DNA, the CDR3 is TGCAGTGCTAGAGGGGGGTACCAGTATTTT. Protein product: CSARGGYQYF.

This clonotype was recorded at least ten times. V gene TRBV28 combines with J gene TRBJ2-7; 9 bases line up with TRBD1. The CDR3 is 16 residues long. V shed 6 bases, J shed 5 bases, and the junction held 14 bases outside the gene matches. CDR1 is MDHEN, CDR2 SYDVKM, per germline. In nucleotides, the CDR3 is TGTGCCAGCAGCCCTGCCCCGGGACAGGGTGCCCACGAGCAGTACTTC. This sequence encodes CASSPAPGQGAHEQYF.

The rearrangement uses TRBV7-9 and TRBJ2-7, with 9 positions matching TRBD2. The germline gives CDR1 SEHNR, CDR2 FQNEAQ (reference sequence). This CDR3 comprises 14 residues. The junction had 4 bases not matched to a gene; V was cut back by 3 bases and J by 4 bases. The CDR3 spells CASSFSGSRYEQYF. The CDR3 DNA is TGTGCCAGCAGCTTTAGCGGGAGTAGGTACGAGCAGTACTTC.

The chain uses TRBV7-8 and TRBJ2-3, with D hard to call. This CDR3 comprises 13 residues. In germline, CDR1 is SGHVS, CDR2 FQNEAQ. The V gene lost 6 bases and the J gene lost 6 bases, with 13 bases spanning the gap. In DNA, the CDR3 is TGTGCCAGCAGTTATCCTGCCAAGGATACGCAGTATTTT. It codes for CASSYPAKDTQYF.

This clonotype was found many times. This chain joins TRBV6-5 and TRBJ1-5, with 7 positions matching TRBD1. Germline V CDR1 and CDR2: MNHEY, SVGAGI. The CDR3 spans 13 residues. Germline trimming cut 2 bases from V and 7 bases from J; bases unmatched to any gene: 2. The CDR3 region has the DNA TGTGCCAGCAGTTACGACAGGGAACAGCCCCAGCATTTT. Its translation is CASSYDREQPQHF.

This clonotype was detected only a few times. The V gene is TRBV9, the J gene TRBJ1-1, with D unclear. V dropped 4 bases and J dropped 5 bases, with 12 bases sitting between them. The V gene's germline CDR1 is SGDLS and CDR2 YYNGEE. CDR3 length: 13 amino acids. CDR3 sequence reads: CASSRPGRTEAFF. For the CDR3, the DNA is TGTGCCAGCAGCCGTCCCGGTCGGACTGAAGCTTTCTTT.

This sequence joins TRBV4-3 and TRBJ2-5, with TRBD1 as a possible D gene (6 bases). The V end was cut by 0 bases, the J end by 1 base, with 6 bases between. This CDR3 comprises 14 residues. Germline V gene lookup returns CDR1 LGHNA and CDR2 YSLEER. The CDR3 DNA reads TGCGCCAGCAGCCAAGAAGGGGGCCAAGAGACCCAGTACTTC. Translated, it gives CASSQEGGQETQYF.